The clone carrying this T cell receptor beta chain was counted many times. Its antigen is not identified. The time point denotes: newly diagnosed GD, antithyroid drugs for less than 3 months. The TCR library was made from RNA extracted from PBMCs. Germline assignment: CDR1 SGHAT and CDR2 FQNNGV. The CDR3 runs 14 residues. Deletions cut 0 bases from V and 4 bases from J, with 10 bases between. The TCR beta library used iRepertoire HTBI primers with Arm-PCR amplification of CDR3. TCRdb processed the multiplex PCR reads anew with MiXCR; each CDR3 protein has one entry. The profile covers more than 400,000 distinct CDR3 sequences, with roughly 17% appearing a single time and more than 10% taken by the ten largest. The data stem from a study of regulatory T cells in long-lasting Graves disease. Study-wide results and caveats: Study was limited to peripheral blood, excluding thyroid tissue.

A further study also used this sample, focusing on T cells in Graves' hyperthyroidism and ophthalmopathy.

This clonotype originated in a man in his forties or fifties with Graves disease. The chain uses TRBV11-2 and TRBJ2-7, with D possibly being TRBD1 (6 bases). Sequencing was performed on peripheral blood mononuclear cells (PBMCs), taken at new diagnosis, from a patient treated with antithyroid drugs. The CDR3 is CASSLEQGIYEQYF. As DNA, the CDR3 is TGTGCCAGCAGCTTAGAGCAGGGGATATACGAGCAGTACTTC.